These 30 T cell receptor beta chains were all obtained from the same sample, sequenced in a study of T cell responses to AZD1222 COVID-19 vaccine. Clones were read by immunoSEQ multiplex PCR, and TCRdb kept only the in-frame ones, dropping some. Here the sample spans approximately 88,000 clones, 92% being singletons. The material was peripheral blood, obtained on day 0 of AZD1222 vaccination. These receptors were obtained from an adult in good health.

This clone was observed once. This chain joins TRBV9 and TRBJ2-1; D call uncertain. The CDR3 has 17 residues. The ends were cut back, 4 bases at V and 0 bases at J, with 17 bases in the middle. In germline, CDR1 is SGDLS, CDR2 YYNGEE. The chain's CDR3 is CASSPLGPDSSYNEQFF. Here the CDR3 DNA reads TGTGCCAGCAGCCCCTTAGGGCCCGATAGCTCCTACAATGAGCAGTTCTTC.

V is TRBV9 and J is TRBJ2-1; 7 bases are a match to TRBD2. Germline assignment: CDR1 SGDLS and CDR2 YYNGEE. The CDR3 runs to 16 residues. Trimming took 4 bases from V and 0 from J; bases not matched to a gene: 7. The CDR3 spells CASSPRAGYSYNEQFF. The CDR3 region has the DNA TGTGCCAGCAGCCCCCGAGCGGGATACTCCTACAATGAGCAGTTCTTC. The whole variable domain, remainder taken from reference TRBV9 and TRBJ2-1, is DSGVTQTPKHLITATGQRVTLRCSPRSGDLSVYWYQQSLDQGLQFLIQYYNGEERAKGNILERFSAQQFPDLHSELNLSSLELGDSALYFCASSPRAGYSYNEQFFGPGTRLTVL.

This chain connects TRBV5-1 to TRBJ1-6, with D unclear. This CDR3 has 14 residues. Per germline, CDR1 SGHRS and CDR2 YFSETQ. V was pared by 0 bases and J by 5 bases, with 6 bases between. The DNA for the CDR3 is TGCGCCAGCAGCTTGGGGATTAATAATTCACCCCTCCACTTT. Its translation is CASSLGINNSPLHF.

This chain links TRBV30 with TRBJ2-7, with TRBD2 matching over 8 bases. The CDR3 is made up of 12 amino acids. The germline gives CDR1 GTSNPN, CDR2 SVGIG (reference sequence). Trimming at V came to 3 bases and at J to 6 bases, leaving 4 bases not matched to a gene. DNA of the CDR3: TGTGCCTGGAGCCGGGGGGGCGGCGAGCAGTACTTC. It translates to CAWSRGGGEQYF.

The V call is TRBV30, the J call TRBJ1-5; D gene ambiguous. The CDR3 runs 13 residues. Between the trimmed V and J ends, which lost 0 bases and 4 bases, there was a span of 7 bases. Germline CDR1 GTSNPN, CDR2 SVGIG (reference sequence). The CDR3: CAWSVNGNQPQHF. The CDR3 DNA is TGTGCCTGGAGTGTAAACGGGAATCAGCCCCAGCATTTT.

The chain links TRBV7-8 to TRBJ2-7; 10 bases match TRBD1. Germline-derived CDR1 and CDR2 are SGHVS and FQNEAQ. The length of the CDR3 is 14 residues. J lost 2 bases, V lost 3 bases, and 1 base had no gene match. The CDR3 DNA sequence: TGTGCCAGCAGCTTGGGACAGGGGACCTACGAGCAGTACTTC. This codes for CASSLGQGTYEQYF.

This clone was counted only a few times. The rearrangement links TRBV4-1 to TRBJ1-4; TRBD1 matches 7 bases. Germline assignment: CDR1 MGHRA and CDR2 YSYEKL. This CDR3 has 15 residues. Trimming at V came to 4 bases and at J to 8 bases, leaving 10 bases not matched to a gene. CDR3 in amino acids: CASSPLETGWEKLFF. Written as DNA, the CDR3 is TGCGCCAGCAGCCCCCTCGAGACAGGGTGGGAAAAACTGTTTTTT.

The chain carries TRBV24-1 and TRBJ2-5, with 7 bases fitting TRBD2. V gave up 0 bases and J gave up 7 bases; unmatched junction bases: 13. Germline V lookup: CDR1 KGHDR, CDR2 SFDVKD. This CDR3 region has 17 residues. CDR3 DNA: TGTGCCACCAGTGATTTGGGGGGGAGGGCGCTCGGTGGGACCCAGTACTTC. Amino acid sequence: CATSDLGGRALGGTQYF.

The V call is TRBV6-5, the J call TRBJ2-2, with D perhaps being TRBD1 or TRBD2 (5 bases each). The CDR3 runs to 16 residues. Per germline, CDR1 MNHEY and CDR2 SVGAGI. Between the trimmed V and J ends, which lost 3 bases and 7 bases, there was a span of 18 bases. CDR3 coding DNA: TGTGCCAGCAGTTATTGGGGACCGACTTCCGACGGGGAGCTGTTTTTT. Translated, it gives CASSYWGPTSDGELFF.

V usage is TRBV11-2 and J usage is TRBJ1-3; perhaps TRBD1 as D (6 bases). From germline, CDR1 is SGHAT and CDR2 FQNNGV. Trimming pared 0 bases from V and 7 bases from J, leaving 19 bases between. The CDR3 contains 17 residues. CDR3 in amino acids: CASSLDRVDQRGNTIYF. The CDR3 DNA is TGTGCCAGCAGCTTAGATCGGGTGGACCAAAGGGGGAACACCATATATTTT.

The chain uses TRBV5-1 and TRBJ2-6; the D gene is possibly TRBD1 (6 bases). Between the trimmed V and J ends, which lost 0 bases and 2 bases, there was a span of 9 bases. Looked up from germline, CDR1 is SGHRS and CDR2 is YFSETQ. The CDR3 is made up of 16 amino acids. This CDR3 is CASSLAWGPGANVLTF. The CDR3, as DNA: TGCGCCAGCAGCTTGGCCTGGGGGCCTGGGGCCAACGTCCTGACTTTC.

Notes on this clone: Germline is not matched at one junction end, which may reflect a read error. V is TRBV19 and J is TRBJ2-1; TRBD2 matches at 7 bases. Germline-derived CDR1 and CDR2 are LNHDA and SQIVND (reference sequence). The length of the CDR3 is 16 residues. CDR3 DNA: TGTGCCAGTAGTCTAGATCGGACTAGAATGGGCAATGAGCAGTTCTTC. This gives the protein CASSLDRTRMGNEQFF. The full variable domain, with the rest looked up from reference TRBV19 and TRBJ2-1, is DGGITQSPKYLFRKEGQNVTLSCEQNLNHDAMYWYRQDPGQGLRLIYYSQIVNDFQKGDIAEGYSVSREKKESFPLTVTSAQKNPTAFYLCASSLDRTRMGNEQFFGPGTRLTVL.

CDR3 protein: CASTLGAVPDTQYF. The CDR3 nucleotides are TGTGCCAGCACCCTCGGGGCTGTTCCAGATACGCAGTATTTT. The rearrangement uses TRBV28 and TRBJ2-3; D possibly matches TRBD1 or TRBD2 (5 bases each). Looked up from germline, CDR1 is MDHEN and CDR2 is SYDVKM. Trimming shortened V by 7 bases and J by 4 bases, and 15 bases separated the two germline ends. The CDR3 is 14 amino acids.

The gene calls are TRBV28 and TRBJ1-6; tentative D call: TRBD1 (6 bases). The length of the CDR3 is 15 residues. Germline V gene data show CDR1 as MDHEN and CDR2 as SYDVKM. V was clipped by 5 bases and J by 10 bases, with 18 bases between them. This CDR3 is CASSGPGGAESPLHF. CDR3 DNA sequence: TGTGCCAGCAGTGGTCCCGGGGGGGCAGAATCACCCCTCCACTTT.

This chain connects TRBV7-9 to TRBJ1-6; 7 bases map to TRBD1. CDR1 and CDR2 from the germline V gene are SEHNR and FQNEAQ (reference sequence). The CDR3 runs to 16 residues. With V trimmed by 5 bases and J by 9 bases, 13 bases remained unmatched. For the CDR3, the DNA is TGTGCCAGCAGCGCCCGACAGGGTCTGGTTCTTTCACCCCTCCACTTT. Encoded protein: CASSARQGLVLSPLHF.

The V gene is TRBV6-5, the J gene TRBJ2-5; D ambiguous. Looked up from germline, CDR1 is MNHEY and CDR2 is SVGAGI. The V end was cut by 4 bases, the J end by 5 bases, with 20 bases between. CDR3 length equals 16 residues. The CDR3 spells CASSSTTSGPAETQYF. The CDR3 coding sequence is TGTGCCAGCAGTTCTACGACATCGGGCCCCGCTGAGACCCAGTACTTC.

The chain carries TRBV23-1 and TRBJ1-5, with D possibly being TRBD1 (5 bases). TRBV23-1 is an ORF; its function is uncertain. The CDR3 sequence is 14 residues long. The V end was cut by 7 bases, the J end by 1 base, with 11 bases between. CDR3 protein: CASIKTESNQPQHF. The CDR3 region has the DNA TGCGCCAGCATAAAGACAGAGAGCAATCAGCCCCAGCATTTT.

The chain recombines TRBV2 with TRBJ2-1, with 11 bases lining up with TRBD2. The trim removed 9 bases at V and 5 bases at J, leaving 3 bases unmatched. This CDR3 has 13 amino acids. Germline values: CDR1 SNHLY, CDR2 FYNNEI. The CDR3 DNA reads TGTGCCAGAAGACTAGCGGGACACAATGAGCAGTTCTTC. Translating it yields CARRLAGHNEQFF.

This sequence joins TRBV13 and TRBJ2-7; a possible D gene is TRBD2 (5 bases). Germline V gives CDR1 PRHDT, CDR2 FYEKMQ (reference sequence). V was cut by 8 bases and J by 2 bases, with 16 bases left in between. The CDR3 sequence is 14 residues long. CDR3 in DNA: TGTGCCAGCCGCGCGTGGCGGGCGGCCTACGAGCAGTACTTC. The encoded protein is CASRAWRAAYEQYF.

V gene TRBV6-5 combines with J gene TRBJ2-7; weak D call: TRBD2 (6 bases). CDR3 length: 15 amino acids. V was clipped by 6 bases and J by 0 bases, with 15 bases between them. Germline CDR1 reads MNHEY; CDR2 reads SVGAGI. CDR3: CASRDGGILSYEQYF. In nucleotides, the CDR3 is TGTGCCAGCAGGGACGGGGGTATCCTCTCCTACGAGCAGTACTTC.

The chain uses TRBV15 and TRBJ2-7; D gene ambiguous. V was cut by 6 bases and J by 0 bases, with 12 bases left in between. The CDR3 has 14 residues. Germline CDR1 is LNHNV and CDR2 is YYDKDF (reference sequence). For the CDR3, the DNA is TGTGCCACCAGGTCACAGCACAACTCCTACGAGCAGTACTTC. Residues: CATRSQHNSYEQYF.

This clone was seen only once. The chain links TRBV7-9 to TRBJ2-1; D perhaps matches TRBD2 (5 bases). Deletions cut 2 bases from V and 0 bases from J, with 8 bases between. From germline, CDR1 is SEHNR and CDR2 FQNEAQ (reference sequence). This CDR3 is built from 15 residues. The CDR3 bases are TGTGCCAGCAGCTTACTTGGGAGCTCCTACAATGAGCAGTTCTTC. Its translation is CASSLLGSSYNEQFF.

This chain uses TRBV4-3 with TRBJ1-4; D is undetermined. Trimming shortened V by 4 bases and J by 5 bases, and 8 bases separated the two germline ends. The CDR3 length is 13 residues. Germline CDR1 reads LGHNA; CDR2 reads YSLEER. The CDR3: CASSPRVNEKLFF. The CDR3 DNA follows: TGCGCCAGCAGCCCCAGAGTAAATGAAAAACTGTTTTTT.

This clone was detected only once. This sequence joins TRBV27 and TRBJ2-2, with 8 bases matching TRBD1. The CDR3 is 16 residues long. V shed 0 bases and J 6 bases; nucleotides not matched to a gene: 6. The V gene's germline CDR1 is MNHEY and CDR2 SMNVEV (reference sequence). CDR3 nucleotides: TGTGCCAGCAGTTTATCGATGACAGGGGTTTCCGGGGAGCTGTTTTTT. Translated: CASSLSMTGVSGELFF.

The J gene is TRBJ1-1, the V gene TRBV6-1; D is ambiguous. V was trimmed by 2 bases and J by 4 bases, leaving 11 bases between them. The V gene's germline CDR1 is MNHNS and CDR2 SASEGT. This CDR3 contains 14 residues. The CDR3 sequence is CASSELEEGTEAFF. DNA for the CDR3: TGTGCCAGCAGTGAACTGGAAGAAGGCACTGAAGCTTTCTTT.

V and J are TRBV7-9 and TRBJ2-1; D is possibly TRBD1 (5 bases). Germline lookup yields CDR1 SEHNR and CDR2 FQNEAQ (reference sequence). Trimming removed 5 bases from V and 6 bases from J, with 8 bases in between. This CDR3 contains 12 residues. CDR3: CASSRDSNEQFF. CDR3 DNA sequence: TGTGCCAGCAGCCGCGACAGCAATGAGCAGTTCTTC.

The chain joins TRBV5-1 to TRBJ1-5, with 11 bases identical to TRBD1. CDR1 is SGHRS, CDR2 YFSETQ, per germline. The CDR3 runs to 15 residues. V lost 5 bases and J lost 4; bases outside the gene matches: 5. This CDR3 is CASSSGTGGNQPQHF. The DNA for the CDR3 is TGCGCCAGCAGTTCCGGGACAGGGGGGAATCAGCCCCAGCATTTT.

The chain is built from TRBV27 and TRBJ2-1, with 13 bases identical to TRBD2. The CDR3 spans 15 residues. Trimming at V came to 5 bases and at J to 6 bases, leaving 4 bases not matched to a gene. Germline V gives CDR1 MNHEY, CDR2 SMNVEV (reference sequence). The CDR3 DNA reads TGTGCCAGCAGTCTCGGACTAGCGGGAGTCAATGAGCAGTTCTTC. Amino acid sequence: CASSLGLAGVNEQFF.

V usage is TRBV27 and J usage is TRBJ2-1; TRBD2 matches at 11 bases. This CDR3 has 15 residues. J gave up 4 bases and V 4 bases, and 3 bases lay outside the gene matches. Germline V CDR1 and CDR2: MNHEY, SMNVEV (reference sequence). The CDR3 loop is CASSSGTSGYNEQFF. The CDR3 region has the DNA TGTGCCAGCAGTTCAGGGACTAGCGGATACAATGAGCAGTTCTTC.

CDR3 coding DNA: TGTGCCAGCAGTCCGGCGTTGGGGTTAGTGAGGAGTAACACTGAAGCTTTCTTT. This codes for CASSPALGLVRSNTEAFF. The chain couples TRBV7-8 to TRBJ1-1; unclear D gene. V lost 6 bases and J lost 2, with 25 bases in between. The length of the CDR3 is 18 residues. Germline-derived CDR1 and CDR2 are SGHVS and FQNEAQ. Variable domain in full (rest from reference TRBV7-8 and TRBJ1-1): GAGVSQSPRYKVAKRGQDVALRCDPISGHVSLFWYQQALGQGPEFLTYFQNEAQLDKSGLPSDRFFAERPEGSVSTLKIQRTQQEDSAVYLCASSPALGLVRSNTEAFFGQGTRLTVV.